This T cell receptor beta chain was captured by sequencing in a study of blood T cell repertoires in COVID-19. In the study overall: Both acute and convalescent COVID-19 samples were obtained from the United States, Italy and Spain. PBMCs, B-cell-depleted T cells, or T cells provided the cDNA or gDNA that made up the material.

In its sample, this clone was seen once. Per the authors' pipeline: Reference gene primer amplification in the assay estimated nucleated cell counts. Using immunoSEQ multiplex PCR, the repertoire was profiled, and TCRdb retains in-frame clones only, with some absent. That table gives V, J and clone size, and the DNA gave D and trimming. The sample includes some 80,000 clones, approximately 82% of them seen just once. This CDR3 is 15 amino acids long. V was trimmed by 1 base and J by 6 bases, leaving 12 bases between them. Germline V CDR1 and CDR2: LGHNA, YSLEER. The gene calls are TRBV4-3 and TRBJ1-4; no firm D call. The receptor was derived from a human donor in a cohort sampled during active COVID-19. The specimen was peripheral blood. The CDR3 sequence is CASSQAGGGYEKLFF. The DNA for the CDR3 is TGCGCCAGCAGCCAAGCAGGAGGAGGTTATGAAAAACTGTTTTTT.